This TCR beta chain came from a study of cytomegalovirus exposure and HLA in healthy donors. The PCR employed 60 Vbeta primers together with 13 Jbeta primers. The assay was immunoSEQ multiplex PCR, and TCRdb's table has in-frame clones only and misses some. The sample includes roughly 120,000 clones, roughly 82% of them seen just once. Worth noting for this clone: An end of the junction does not agree with germline; a read error may underlie this.

The CDR3 covers 13 residues. Germline V lookup: CDR1 SEHNR, CDR2 FQNEAQ (reference sequence). This receptor was obtained from a woman aged 40 to 49 in good health and CMV-seropositive. The sample comprised PBMCs. The genes are TRBV7-9 and TRBJ2-1; 11 bases map to TRBD2. DNA for the CDR3: TGTTCCAGCAGCCTCGGACTAGCGGGCGAGCAGTTCTTC. Its protein is CSSSLGLAGEQFF.